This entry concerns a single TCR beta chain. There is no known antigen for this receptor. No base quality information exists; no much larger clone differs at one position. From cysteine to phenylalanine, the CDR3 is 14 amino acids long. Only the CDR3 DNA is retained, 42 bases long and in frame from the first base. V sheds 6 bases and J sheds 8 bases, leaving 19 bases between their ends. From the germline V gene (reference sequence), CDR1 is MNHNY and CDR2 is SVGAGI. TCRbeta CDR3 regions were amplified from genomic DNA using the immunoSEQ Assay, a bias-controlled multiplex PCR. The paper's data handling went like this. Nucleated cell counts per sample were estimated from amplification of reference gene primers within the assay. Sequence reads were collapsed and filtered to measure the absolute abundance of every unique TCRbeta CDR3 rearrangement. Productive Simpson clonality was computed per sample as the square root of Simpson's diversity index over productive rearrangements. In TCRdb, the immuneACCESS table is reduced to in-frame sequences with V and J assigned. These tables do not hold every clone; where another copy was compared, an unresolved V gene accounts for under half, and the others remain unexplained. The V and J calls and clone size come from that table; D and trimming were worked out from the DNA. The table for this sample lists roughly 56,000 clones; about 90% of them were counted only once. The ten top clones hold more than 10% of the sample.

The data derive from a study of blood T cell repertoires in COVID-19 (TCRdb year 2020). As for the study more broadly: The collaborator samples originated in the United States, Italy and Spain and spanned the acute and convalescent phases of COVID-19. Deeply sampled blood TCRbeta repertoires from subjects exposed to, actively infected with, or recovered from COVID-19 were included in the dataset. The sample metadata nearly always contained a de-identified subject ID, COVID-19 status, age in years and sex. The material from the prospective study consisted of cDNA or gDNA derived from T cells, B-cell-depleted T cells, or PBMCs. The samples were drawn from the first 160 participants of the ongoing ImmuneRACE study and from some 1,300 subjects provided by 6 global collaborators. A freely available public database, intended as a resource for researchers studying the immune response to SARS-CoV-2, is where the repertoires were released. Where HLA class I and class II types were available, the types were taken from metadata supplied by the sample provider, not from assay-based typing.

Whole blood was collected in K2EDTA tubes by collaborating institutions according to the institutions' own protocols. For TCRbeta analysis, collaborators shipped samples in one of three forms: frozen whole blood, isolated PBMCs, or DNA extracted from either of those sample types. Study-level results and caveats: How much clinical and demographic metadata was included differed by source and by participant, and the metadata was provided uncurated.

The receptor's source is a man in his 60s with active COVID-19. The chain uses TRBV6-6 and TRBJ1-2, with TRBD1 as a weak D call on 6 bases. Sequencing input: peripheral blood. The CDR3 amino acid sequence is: CASREITGFGGYTF. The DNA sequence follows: TGTGCCAGCAGAGAAATAACAGGGTTTGGCGGCTACACCTTC.